Following are 21 T cell receptor beta chains from one sample sequenced in a study of technical replicates of blood from a few donors. The assay was immunoSEQ multiplex PCR, and TCRdb's table has in-frame clones only and misses some. The table shows 50,000 or so clones, with about 93% occurring only once. Source material: PBMCs. These receptors were obtained from a human donor in good health. Some clones in this sample may be carry-over from other donors' samples.

The J gene is TRBJ2-1, the V gene TRBV5-1; the match to TRBD2 covers 10 bases. Trimming took 6 bases from V and 7 from J; bases not matched to a gene: 10. The CDR3 is made up of 15 amino acids. Germline CDR1 reads SGHRS; CDR2 reads YFSETQ. Here the CDR3 DNA reads TGCGCCAGCAACCCTGCGGCTAGCGGGAGAAATGAGCAGTTCTTC. This codes for CASNPAASGRNEQFF. The full variable domain, completed using reference TRBV5-1 and TRBJ2-1, is KAGVTQTPRYLIKTRGQQVTLSCSPISGHRSVSWYQQTPGQGLQFLFEYFSETQRNKGNFPGRFSGRQFSNSRSEMNVSTLELGDSALYLCASNPAASGRNEQFFGPGTRLTVL.

The CDR3 DNA reads TGCAGCGTTTACGGTAATGAAAAACTGTTTTTT. Translating it yields CSVYGNEKLFF. This chain connects TRBV29-1 to TRBJ1-4; D not resolved. CDR1 SQVTM and CDR2 ANQGSEA come from the germline V gene. V was shortened by 5 bases and J by 4 bases, with 5 bases between the two germline ends. The CDR3 runs 11 residues.

The V gene is TRBV9, the J gene TRBJ1-2, with 7 bases identical to TRBD1. The length of the CDR3 is 15 residues. The V segment lost 3 bases and the J segment 4 bases; nucleotides outside the gene matches: 9. Germline lookup yields CDR1 SGDLS and CDR2 YYNGEE. CDR3 coding DNA: TGTGCCAGCAGCGCACCAGGGACAGCTACCTATGGCTACACCTTC. It specifies CASSAPGTATYGYTF.

V usage is TRBV5-6 and J usage is TRBJ2-5; D gene unclear. The CDR3 contains 15 residues. The V end was cut by 0 bases, the J end by 4 bases, with 13 bases between. CDR1 and CDR2 (germline): SGHDT, YYEEEE. CDR3 DNA: TGTGCCAGCAGCTTGGACGGCGGTGACGGAGAGACCCAGTACTTC. Its translation: CASSLDGGDGETQYF. Full variable domain (outside the CDR3, taken from reference TRBV5-6 and TRBJ2-5): DAGVTQSPTHLIKTRGQQVTLRCSPKSGHDTVSWYQQALGQGPQFIFQYYEEEERQRGNFPDRFSGHQFPNYSSELNVNALLLGDSALYLCASSLDGGDGETQYFGPGTRLLVL.

This chain connects TRBV5-6 to TRBJ2-1; 7 bases agree with TRBD1. Germline V CDR1 and CDR2: SGHDT, YYEEEE. This CDR3 is built from 15 residues. Unmatched junction bases numbered 5, after V lost 4 bases and J lost 1 base. CDR3 sequence (DNA): TGTGCCAGCAGCCCTGGGACAGTTTCCTACAATGAGCAGTTCTTC. Its translation is CASSPGTVSYNEQFF.

This clone was counted once. The chain is built from TRBV18 and TRBJ2-7, with 7 bases that match TRBD2. V trimming: 2 bases; J trimming: 3 bases; junction bases outside the gene matches: 7. The germline gives CDR1 KGHSH, CDR2 LQKENI. The CDR3 sequence is 15 residues long. CDR3 protein: CASSPTTSSIYEQYF. The CDR3 DNA reads as TGTGCCAGCTCACCAACGACTAGCTCAATCTACGAGCAGTACTTC. Supplemented by reference TRBV18 and TRBJ2-7, the full variable domain reads NAGVMQNPRHLVRRRGQEARLRCSPMKGHSHVYWYRQLPEEGLKFMVYLQKENIIDESGMPKERFSAEFPKEGPSILRIQQVVRGDSAAYFCASSPTTSSIYEQYFGPGTRLTVT.

The chain is built from TRBV7-2 and TRBJ1-2, with TRBD1 matching over 8 bases. Germline V gene lookup returns CDR1 SGHTA and CDR2 FQGNSA. The CDR3 spans 14 residues. V was clipped by 5 bases and J by 3 bases; unmatched bases: 5. Here the CDR3 reads CASSPQTGDYGYTF. The CDR3 DNA reads as TGTGCCAGCAGCCCGCAGACAGGGGACTATGGCTACACCTTC.

The sample holds a few counts of this clone. The chain combines TRBV6-4 with TRBJ1-2; D not resolved. The germline gives CDR1 MRHNA, CDR2 SNTAGT. The V gene lost 4 bases and the J gene lost 6 bases, with 12 bases spanning the gap. The CDR3 runs to 13 residues. CDR3 amino acids: CASSAAEGNGYTF. The CDR3 nucleotides read TGTGCCAGCAGTGCCGCCGAGGGCAATGGCTACACCTTC.

The rearrangement links TRBV29-1 to TRBJ2-2; the match to TRBD1 covers 9 bases. CDR3 length: 14 amino acids. Germline lookup yields CDR1 SQVTM and CDR2 ANQGSEA. V trimming: 7 bases; J trimming: 4 bases; junction bases outside the gene matches: 7. CDR3 amino acids: CSAQGARGTGELFF. The CDR3 nucleotides read TGCAGCGCACAGGGGGCGCGGGGCACCGGGGAGCTGTTTTTT.

The rearrangement uses TRBV29-1 and TRBJ1-1; the match to TRBD1 covers 7 bases. The germline V gene has CDR1 SQVTM and CDR2 ANQGSEA. Unmatched junction bases numbered 2, after V lost 7 bases and J lost 0 bases. This CDR3 region has 12 residues. This chain's CDR3 is CSGGQLNTEAFF. CDR3 sequence (DNA): TGCAGCGGGGGACAGCTGAACACTGAAGCTTTCTTT.

The rearrangement uses TRBV6-5 and TRBJ1-1, with D unclear. This CDR3 spans 14 amino acids. Germline V gene sequence: CDR1 MNHEY, CDR2 SVGAGI. V lost 6 bases to trimming and J lost 1 base, with 12 bases between them. The DNA for the CDR3 is TGTGCCAGCAGCCAGAAACGTGGGAACACTGAAGCTTTCTTT. Its protein is CASSQKRGNTEAFF.

V usage is TRBV7-2 and J usage is TRBJ1-5, with D uncertain. CDR3 length equals 16 residues. Per the germline V gene, CDR1 is SGHTA and CDR2 is FQGNSA. Trimming pared 5 bases from V and 2 bases from J, leaving 16 bases between. The CDR3 sequence: CASSHETRRGNQPQHF. In nucleotides, the CDR3 is TGTGCCAGCAGCCACGAAACAAGACGGGGCAATCAGCCCCAGCATTTT.

The chain employs TRBV28 and TRBJ2-1, with 14 bases aligning to TRBD2. Germline V gives CDR1 MDHEN, CDR2 SYDVKM. The CDR3 length is 17 residues. V gave up 6 bases and J gave up 7 bases; unmatched junction bases: 11. The CDR3 region is CASSLGLAGVKPNEQFF. The CDR3 DNA is TGTGCCAGCAGCCTGGGACTAGCGGGAGTGAAACCTAATGAGCAGTTCTTC.

The V and J genes are TRBV19 and TRBJ1-5; D unresolved. The CDR3 extends over 14 amino acids. V dropped 7 bases and J dropped 0 bases, with 10 bases sitting between them. Germline loops: CDR1 LNHDA, CDR2 SQIVND (reference sequence). The CDR3 sequence is CASIGVNSNQPQHF. Written as DNA, the CDR3 is TGTGCCAGTATTGGAGTAAATAGCAATCAGCCCCAGCATTTT.

CDR3 sequence reads: CASIRQAEAFF. In DNA, the CDR3 is TGTGCCAGCATTCGACAGGCTGAAGCTTTCTTT. The chain employs TRBV6-6 and TRBJ1-1; D may be TRBD1 (6 bases). V gave up 7 bases and J gave up 6 bases, with 9 bases separating them. Germline V gives CDR1 MNHNY, CDR2 SVGAGI (reference sequence). The CDR3 length is 11 residues.

The chain carries TRBV10-3 and TRBJ2-7; tentatively, D is TRBD2 (5 bases). Germline CDR1 ENHRY, CDR2 SYGVKD. Trimming took off 5 bases at V and 3 bases at J, with 14 bases between the two ends. The CDR3 runs to 14 residues. The CDR3 sequence is CAISPSAGIYEQYF. Written as DNA, the CDR3 is TGTGCCATCAGTCCCTCGGCGGGTATCTACGAGCAGTACTTC.

J is TRBJ2-3 and V is TRBV7-9; perhaps TRBD2 as D (5 bases). CDR1 and CDR2 (germline): SEHNR, FQNEAQ (reference sequence). This CDR3 is built from 14 residues. V was trimmed by 5 bases and J by 1 base, leaving 10 bases between them. The chain's CDR3 is CASSVPGGTDTQYF. DNA for the CDR3: TGTGCCAGCAGCGTACCCGGGGGCACAGATACGCAGTATTTT.

The chain recombines TRBV1 with TRBJ1-1. TRBV1 is given as a pseudogene. There are 15 residues in the CDR3. The DNA of the CDR3 is TGCACCAGCAGCCAAGACGCGGGCGGCGTGGGTGAAGCTTTCTTT. Translating it yields CTSSQDAGGVGEAFF.

The genes are TRBV10-3 and TRBJ1-1; TRBD1 agrees at 8 bases. Per germline, CDR1 ENHRY and CDR2 SYGVKD. The CDR3 is made up of 16 amino acids. Trimming at V came to 4 bases and at J to 2 bases, leaving 9 bases not matched to a gene. DNA of the CDR3: TGTGCCATCAGTGGTAGAGCAGGACAGGGTAACACTGAAGCTTTCTTT. Its protein is CAISGRAGQGNTEAFF.

A few counts support this clone. The V call is TRBV4-3, the J call TRBJ2-5; TRBD2 matches at 7 bases. The V segment lost 1 base and the J segment 5 bases; nucleotides outside the gene matches: 10. Germline V gene lookup returns CDR1 LGHNA and CDR2 YSLEER. The CDR3 runs 16 residues. As DNA, the CDR3 is TGCGCCAGCAGCCAAGTGGGAGGGGTGGGTCGGGAGACCCAGTACTTC. Protein: CASSQVGGVGRETQYF.

The genes are TRBV2 and TRBJ2-6; TRBD2 might be the D (5 bases). The CDR3 length is 14 residues. Trimming took 4 bases from V and 2 from J, leaving 6 bases between them. Germline lookup yields CDR1 SNHLY and CDR2 FYNNEI. The chain's CDR3 is CASSGGAGANVLTF. The CDR3 region has the DNA TGTGCCAGCAGTGGGGGAGCTGGGGCCAACGTCCTGACTTTC.